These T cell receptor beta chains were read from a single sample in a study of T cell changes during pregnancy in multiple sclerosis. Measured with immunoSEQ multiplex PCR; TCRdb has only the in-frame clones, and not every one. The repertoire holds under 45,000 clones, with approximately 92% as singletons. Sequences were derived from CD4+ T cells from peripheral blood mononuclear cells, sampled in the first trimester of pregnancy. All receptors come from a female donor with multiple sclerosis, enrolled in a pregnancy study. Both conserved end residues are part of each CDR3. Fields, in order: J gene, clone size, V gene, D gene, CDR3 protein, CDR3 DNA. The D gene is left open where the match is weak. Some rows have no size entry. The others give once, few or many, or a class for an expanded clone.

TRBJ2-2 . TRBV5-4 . CASSLDPGSNTGELFF TGTGCCAGCAGCCTGGATCCCGGGAGCAACACCGGGGAGCTGTTTTTT
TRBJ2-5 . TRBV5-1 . CASSRTGEETQYF TGCGCCAGCAGCAGAACGGGGGAAGAGACCCAGTACTTC
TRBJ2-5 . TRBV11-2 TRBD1 CASSSYPAGQGSETQYF TGTGCCAGCAGCTCCTACCCTGCGGGACAGGGGTCGGAGACCCAGTACTTC
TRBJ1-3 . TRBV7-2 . CASSLVGAPHSGNTIYF TGTGCCAGCAGCTTAGTGGGGGCCCCTCACTCTGGAAACACCATATATTTT
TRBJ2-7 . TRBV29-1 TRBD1 CSVEGTGSSPGYEQYF TGCAGCGTCGAGGGGACAGGATCCTCCCCGGGCTACGAGCAGTACTTC
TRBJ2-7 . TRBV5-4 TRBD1 CASSLEGTGSYEQYF TGTGCCAGCAGCTTGGAAGGGACAGGCTCCTACGAGCAGTACTTC
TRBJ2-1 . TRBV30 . CAWSVGSSPYNEQFF TGTGCCTGGAGTGTAGGGAGTTCCCCCTACAATGAGCAGTTCTTC
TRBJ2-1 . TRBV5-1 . CASSDGQYNEQFF TGCGCCAGCAGCGACGGACAGTACAATGAGCAGTTCTTC
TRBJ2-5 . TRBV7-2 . CASSRTKDEETQYF TGTGCCAGCAGCCGGACTAAGGACGAAGAGACCCAGTACTTC
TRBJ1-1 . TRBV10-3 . CAISPGGKQNTEAFF TGTGCCATCAGCCCTGGGGGGAAGCAGAACACTGAAGCTTTCTTT
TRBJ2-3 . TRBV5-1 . CASSLVRSGTDTQYF TGCGCCAGCAGCTTGGTCAGGTCTGGCACAGATACGCAGTATTTT
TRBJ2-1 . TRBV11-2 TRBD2 CASSRRTSGSDNEQFF TGTGCCAGCAGTCGGCGGACTAGCGGGTCTGACAATGAGCAGTTCTTC
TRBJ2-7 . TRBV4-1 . CASSQGQTTDEQYF TGCGCCAGCAGCCAAGGTCAGACAACCGACGAGCAGTACTTC
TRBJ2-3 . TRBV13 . CASSHRPEVGTDTQYF TGTGCCAGCAGCCATCGACCGGAGGTGGGCACAGATACGCAGTATTTT
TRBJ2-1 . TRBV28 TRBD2 CASSFFSGRVYNEQFF TGTGCCAGCAGTTTCTTTTCCGGGAGGGTCTACAATGAGCAGTTCTTC
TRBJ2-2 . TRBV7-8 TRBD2 CASSLRNSGTFVGELFF TGTGCCAGCAGCTTAAGAAATAGCGGGACGTTCGTCGGGGAGCTGTTTTTT
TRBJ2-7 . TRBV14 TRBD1 CASSMGQRYEQYF TGTGCCAGCAGCATGGGACAGCGCTACGAGCAGTACTTC
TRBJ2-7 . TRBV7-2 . CASSLSGGRTEQYF TGTGCCAGCAGCTTATCGGGTGGGAGGACCGAGCAGTACTTC
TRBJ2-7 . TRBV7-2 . CASSLLAGGYEQYF TGTGCCAGCAGCTTACTAGCCGGGGGTTACGAGCAGTACTTC
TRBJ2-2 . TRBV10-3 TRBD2 CASSGGTGELFF TGTGCCAGCAGCGGGGGCACCGGGGAGCTGTTTTTT
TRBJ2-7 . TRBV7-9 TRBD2 CASSLGSGSNEQYF TGTGCCAGCAGCTTAGGTAGCGGGAGTAACGAGCAGTACTTC
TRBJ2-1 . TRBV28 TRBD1 CASTTDRGLYNEQFF TGTGCCAGCACCACAGACAGGGGGCTCTACAATGAGCAGTTCTTC
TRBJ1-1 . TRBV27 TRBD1 CASSQPGQGFVPEAFF TGTGCCAGCAGTCAACCGGGACAGGGGTTCGTGCCTGAAGCTTTCTTT
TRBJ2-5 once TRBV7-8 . CASSLNRVGTQYF TGTGCCAGCAGCCTCAACAGGGTAGGGACCCAGTACTTC
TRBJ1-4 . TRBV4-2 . CASSQDGAGNEKLFF TGTGCCAGCAGCCAAGATGGGGCGGGGAATGAAAAACTGTTTTTT
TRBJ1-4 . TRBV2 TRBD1 CASSTGGRTNEKLFF TGTGCCAGCAGTACAGGGGGTCGAACTAATGAAAAACTGTTTTTT
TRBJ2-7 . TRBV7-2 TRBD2 CASLGLAGGPYEQYF TGTGCCAGCCTAGGGCTAGCGGGAGGGCCTTACGAGCAGTACTTC
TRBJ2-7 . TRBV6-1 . CASRAFSYEQYF TGTGCCAGCAGGGCCTTCTCCTACGAGCAGTACTTC
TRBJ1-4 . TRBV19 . CASSTTKEKLFF TGTGCCAGTAGTACCACAAAAGAAAAACTGTTTTTT
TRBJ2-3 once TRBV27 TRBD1 CASSPWTGIGTDTQYF TGTGCCAGCAGTCCGTGGACAGGGATAGGCACAGATACGCAGTATTTT
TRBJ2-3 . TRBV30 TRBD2 CAWSGFGGSLDTQYF TGTGCCTGGAGCGGTTTTGGCGGGAGTTTAGATACGCAGTATTTT
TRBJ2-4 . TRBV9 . CASSTSGVAKNIQYF TGTGCCAGCAGCACCTCGGGAGTAGCCAAAAACATTCAGTACTTC
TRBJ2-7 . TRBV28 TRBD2 CASRELAGGSYEQYF TGTGCCAGCAGAGAACTAGCGGGGGGCTCCTACGAGCAGTACTTC
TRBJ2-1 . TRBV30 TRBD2 CAWSVTLAGGNEQFF TGTGCCTGGAGTGTAACGCTAGCGGGAGGGAATGAGCAGTTCTTC
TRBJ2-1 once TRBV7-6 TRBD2 CASSLVSGGRSYNEQFF TGTGCCAGCAGCTTAGTCTCGGGAGGAAGGTCCTACAATGAGCAGTTCTTC
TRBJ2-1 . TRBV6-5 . CASREGGQLAIPFF TGTGCCAGCAGGGAGGGGGGACAGCTCGCAATCCCGTTCTTC
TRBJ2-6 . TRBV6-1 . CASSEGRGRLSGANVLTF TGTGCCAGCAGTGAAGGCAGGGGTCGCCTCTCTGGGGCCAACGTCCTGACTTTC
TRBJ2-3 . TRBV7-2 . CASTLTVSTDTQYF TGTGCCAGCACCCTTACGGTGAGCACAGATACGCAGTATTTT
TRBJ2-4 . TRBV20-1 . CSASTREQYF TGCAGTGCTAGTACCAGGGAACAGTACTTC
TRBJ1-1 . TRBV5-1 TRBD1 CASSLTGAPEAFF TGCGCCAGCAGCTTGACAGGGGCCCCTGAAGCTTTCTTT
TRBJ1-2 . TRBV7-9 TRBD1 CASSLGDRDNYGYTF TGTGCCAGCAGCTTAGGGGACAGGGATAACTATGGCTACACCTTC
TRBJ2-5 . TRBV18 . CASSPGLQETQYF TGTGCCAGCTCACCGGGCCTTCAAGAGACCCAGTACTTC
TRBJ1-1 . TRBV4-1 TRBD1 CASSQPGTGRVTEAFF TGCGCCAGCAGCCAGCCCGGGACAGGGAGGGTCACTGAAGCTTTCTTT
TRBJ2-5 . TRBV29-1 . CSVEVSRRGETQYF TGCAGCGTTGAAGTTTCCCGAAGGGGAGAGACCCAGTACTTC